This passage covers 27 T cell receptor beta chains from one sample sequenced in a study of Ad26.COV2.S vaccination and SARS-CoV-2 variants. The treatment: over 15 received Ad26.COV2.S at low or high dose, single or two shots; 5 received placebo; per-sample allocation not given. Samples were taken on day 63 after the first vaccine or placebo injection. This table comes from immunoSEQ multiplex PCR, and its TCRdb copy is limited to in-frame clones, with some not included. The sample has roughly 400,000 clones, around 92% seen once. The specimen comprised peripheral blood, sampled in a trial of Ad26.COV2.S vaccine versus placebo. The source of these receptors is a person aged 18-60 years who received the Ad26.COV2.S COVID-19 vaccine or a placebo.

The chain has TRBV9 and TRBJ1-2; D is uncertain. Germline CDR1 and CDR2: SGDLS and YYNGEE. The length of the CDR3 is 18 residues. V was trimmed by 4 bases and J by 3 bases, leaving 25 bases between them. The CDR3 reads CASSPLDGDLRADYGYTF. DNA of the CDR3: TGTGCCAGCAGCCCTCTGGACGGAGACTTGAGAGCCGACTATGGCTACACCTTC.

The chain uses TRBV4-3 and TRBJ1-3, with D unclear. The germline V and J ends were trimmed by 4 bases and 6 bases, with 13 bases remaining between them. In germline, CDR1 is LGHNA, CDR2 YSLEER. CDR3 length equals 14 residues. This CDR3 reads CASSPVVGPNTIYF. In nucleotides, the CDR3 is TGCGCCAGCAGCCCTGTCGTAGGCCCAAACACCATATATTTT.

The rearrangement joins TRBV7-2 to TRBJ2-3; TRBD2 matches at 7 bases. V was clipped by 1 base and J by 2 bases; unmatched bases: 6. The length of the CDR3 is 16 residues. Germline V gene sequence: CDR1 SGHTA, CDR2 FQGNSA. Here the CDR3 reads CASSLVPAGNTDTQYF. CDR3 bases: TGTGCCAGCAGCTTAGTACCAGCGGGGAACACAGATACGCAGTATTTT.

Turning to this clone: This same CDR3 is encoded by further DNA sequences in the sample. The chain links TRBV19 to TRBJ2-7; D gene unclear. This CDR3 is built from 14 residues. CDR1 is LNHDA and CDR2 is SQIVND in the germline V gene (reference sequence). V shed 1 base and J shed 2 bases, with 9 bases lying between them. DNA of the CDR3: TGTGCCAGTAGTATAGGAGCAGGCACCTACGAGCAGTACTTC. Amino acids: CASSIGAGTYEQYF.

A note on this clone: This same CDR3 is encoded by further DNA sequences in the sample. The chain employs TRBV7-8 and TRBJ2-3; no clear D gene. The germline V gene encodes CDR1 SGHVS and CDR2 FQNEAQ. Trimming took 5 bases from V and 0 from J, leaving 3 bases between them. The CDR3 runs to 12 residues. The CDR3 nucleotides read TGTGCCAGCAGCCCCAGCACAGATACGCAGTATTTT. Amino acid sequence: CASSPSTDTQYF.

The chain uses TRBV21-1 and TRBJ1-5; TRBD1, the table's D call, lacks a check against the DNA. TRBV21-1 counts as a pseudogene. This CDR3 is built from 17 residues. CDR3 residues: CASSNYPGQGTNQPQHF. The CDR3 coding sequence is TGTGCCAGCAGCAATTATCCGGGACAGGGCACCAATCAGCCCCAGCATTTT.

This chain connects TRBV3-1 (or the pseudogene TRBV3-2) to TRBJ1-3; D is unclear. Looked up from germline, CDR1 is LGHDT and CDR2 is YNNKEL (reference sequence). V lost 4 bases and J lost 8, with 9 bases in between. The CDR3 totals 12 residues. The CDR3 here is CASSRASDTIYF. In DNA form, the CDR3 reads TGTGCCAGCAGCCGGGCCTCGGACACCATATATTTT.

The chain has TRBV14 and TRBJ2-3; TRBD2 might be the D (7 bases). This CDR3 contains 12 residues. Trimming took 0 bases from V and 10 from J, leaving 8 bases between them. Germline CDR1 is SGHDN and CDR2 is FVKESK. The CDR3 nucleotides are TGTGCCAGCAGCCAAGAGCGGGGGCCGCAGTATTTT. It yields the protein CASSQERGPQYF.

The chain uses TRBV19 and TRBJ1-1; D might be TRBD1 (6 bases). Germline V gene data show CDR1 as LNHDA and CDR2 as SQIVND (reference sequence). The ends were cut back, 10 bases at V and 3 bases at J, with 12 bases in the middle. There are 12 residues in the CDR3. CDR3 DNA: TGTGCCACCGTCACAGGGTACACTGAAGCTTTCTTT. It yields the protein CATVTGYTEAFF.

This clone was seen a single time. The chain links TRBV7-9 to TRBJ1-5, with D possibly matching TRBD1 (5 bases). The CDR3 is made up of 16 amino acids. V gave up 5 bases and J gave up 3 bases, with 17 bases separating them. The germline V gene encodes CDR1 SEHNR and CDR2 FQNEAQ (reference sequence). CDR3 in amino acids: CASSKLLAGNNQPQHF. CDR3 nucleotides: TGTGCCAGCAGCAAACTTCTGGCAGGGAACAATCAGCCCCAGCATTTT.

The chain recombines TRBV7-9 with TRBJ1-4; maybe TRBD1 (5 bases). Germline V gene lookup returns CDR1 SEHNR and CDR2 FQNEAQ (reference sequence). This CDR3 is built from 15 residues. The V and J ends lost 5 bases and 7 bases respectively, with 17 bases between them. The DNA of the CDR3 is TGTGCCAGCAGCCCACCGGGGACGGGAGCTGAAAAACTGTTTTTT. Residues: CASSPPGTGAEKLFF. The full variable domain, with the rest looked up from reference TRBV7-9 and TRBJ1-4, is DTGVSQNPRHKITKRGQNVTFRCDPISEHNRLYWYRQTLGQGPEFLTYFQNEAQLEKSRLLSDRFSAERPKGSFSTLEIQRTEQGDSAMYLCASSPPGTGAEKLFFGSGTQLSVL.

The chain joins TRBV4-1 to TRBJ2-3; 7 bases line up with TRBD1. Germline CDR1 and CDR2: MGHRA and YSYEKL. CDR3 length: 13 residues. V was clipped by 5 bases and J by 5 bases; unmatched bases: 4. CDR3 in DNA: TGCGCCAGCAGCTCCCGGGACAGAGATACGCAGTATTTT. Translating gives CASSSRDRDTQYF.

The V gene is TRBV27, the J gene TRBJ2-7, with D perhaps TRBD2 (6 bases). Trimming left V 8 bases short and J 1 base short, with 12 bases between. This CDR3 comprises 13 residues. Looked up from germline, CDR1 is MNHEY and CDR2 is SMNVEV (reference sequence). The CDR3 here is CASRLGGSYEQYF. CDR3 nucleotide sequence: TGTGCCAGCCGGCTGGGGGGTTCCTACGAGCAGTACTTC.

V usage is TRBV5-1 and J usage is TRBJ2-5; 8 nucleotides align to TRBD1. J gave up 5 bases and V 5 bases, and 11 bases lay outside the gene matches. CDR3 length: 15 residues. In germline, CDR1 is SGHRS, CDR2 YFSETQ. The CDR3 coding sequence is TGCGCCAGCAGTTCACCGGGACAGGTTTTGGAGACCCAGTACTTC. Translated, it gives CASSSPGQVLETQYF.

This rearrangement joins TRBV5-3 to TRBJ2-6; D possibly matches TRBD1 or TRBD2 (7 bases each). TRBV5-3 is identified as an open reading frame with a role that is uncertain. The CDR3 spans 21 residues. Trimming removed 4 bases from V and 2 bases from J, with 28 bases in between. CDR3 DNA: TGTGCCAGAAGCCTGGGGGGGACTACAGGGGTTTTCTACCCTGGGGCCAACGTCCTGACTTTC. Amino acid sequence: CARSLGGTTGVFYPGANVLTF.

V is TRBV5-6 and J is TRBJ1-1; D gene ambiguous. The CDR3 runs to 12 residues. Germline CDR1 SGHDT, CDR2 YYEEEE. Trimming removed 0 bases from V and 1 base from J, with 1 base in between. This CDR3 reads CASSLANTEAFF. DNA for the CDR3: TGTGCCAGCAGCTTGGCGAACACTGAAGCTTTCTTT.

This clone was detected only a few times. The J gene is TRBJ2-7, the V gene TRBV7-9; D is perhaps TRBD2 (6 bases). V was trimmed by 6 bases and J by 4 bases, leaving 10 bases between them. The CDR3 is made up of 12 amino acids. Germline lookup yields CDR1 SEHNR and CDR2 FQNEAQ (reference sequence). The CDR3 DNA reads as TGTGCCAGCAGGTCGACTAGTTACGAGCAGTACTTC. Encoded protein: CASRSTSYEQYF. Variable domain in full (rest from reference TRBV7-9 and TRBJ2-7): DTGVSQNPRHKITKRGQNVTFRCDPISEHNRLYWYRQTLGQGPEFLTYFQNEAQLEKSRLLSDRFSAERPKGSFSTLEIQRTEQGDSAMYLCASRSTSYEQYFGPGTRLTVT.

V gene TRBV13 combines with J gene TRBJ2-7; either TRBD1 or TRBD2 may supply D (5 bases each). Trimming took 5 bases from V and 4 from J, leaving 21 bases between them. This CDR3 region has 16 residues. Germline V lookup: CDR1 PRHDT, CDR2 FYEKMQ (reference sequence). CDR3 amino acids: CASSIPRGPQVYEQYF. CDR3 sequence (DNA): TGTGCCAGCAGCATCCCCCGGGGCCCACAGGTATACGAGCAGTACTTC.

The V call is TRBV6-6, the J call TRBJ2-3; 11 bases line up with TRBD2. Trimming took 4 bases from V and 5 from J; bases not matched to a gene: 5. The V gene's germline CDR1 is MNHNY and CDR2 SVGAGI (reference sequence). This CDR3 comprises 15 residues. The CDR3 loop reads CASSLTGLAVDTQYF. In DNA form, the CDR3 reads TGTGCCAGCAGTTTGACGGGACTAGCGGTAGATACGCAGTATTTT.

The rearrangement links TRBV12-3 or TRBV12-4 to TRBJ1-1, with 7 nucleotides matching TRBD1. Losses at the gene ends were 5 bases for V and 10 bases for J; bases not matched to a gene: 10. The length of the CDR3 is 13 residues. The CDR3 coding sequence is TGTGCCAGCAGTGGGACAGAGACCTGGGCAGCTTTCTTT. Its protein is CASSGTETWAAFF.

The V gene is TRBV7-9, the J gene TRBJ1-4; D ambiguous. V was cut by 5 bases and J by 0 bases, with 19 bases left in between. The CDR3 has 18 amino acids. The germline V gene encodes CDR1 SEHNR and CDR2 FQNEAQ (reference sequence). The CDR3 reads CASSTPPRQPATNEKLFF. The CDR3 DNA follows: TGTGCCAGCAGCACCCCCCCCAGGCAGCCAGCAACTAATGAAAAACTGTTTTTT. The complete variable domain, with remaining parts taken from reference TRBV7-9 and TRBJ1-4, reads DTGVSQNPRHKITKRGQNVTFRCDPISEHNRLYWYRQTLGQGPEFLTYFQNEAQLEKSRLLSDRFSAERPKGSFSTLEIQRTEQGDSAMYLCASSTPPRQPATNEKLFFGSGTQLSVL.

The chain joins TRBV2 to TRBJ2-2, with 9 bases fitting TRBD2. This CDR3 has 17 residues. Germline CDR1 is SNHLY and CDR2 is FYNNEI. The V segment lost 5 bases and the J segment 1 base; nucleotides outside the gene matches: 8. This CDR3 reads CASSRARLAVNTGELFF. Here the CDR3 DNA reads TGTGCCAGCAGTCGGGCCCGACTAGCGGTGAACACCGGGGAGCTGTTTTTT.

This chain links TRBV27 with TRBJ1-2; 9 nucleotides agree with TRBD1. The germline gives CDR1 MNHEY, CDR2 SMNVEV (reference sequence). V shed 5 bases, J shed 2 bases, and the junction held 6 bases outside the gene matches. The CDR3 totals 15 residues. The DNA of the CDR3 is TGTGCCAGCAGTATCTCTACAGGGGGCAACTATGGCTACACCTTC. Encoded protein: CASSISTGGNYGYTF.

The gene calls are TRBV5-5 and TRBJ2-7, with 7 bases lining up with TRBD1. Germline V CDR1 and CDR2: SGHKS, YYEKEE (reference sequence). Trimming at V came to 4 bases and at J to 4 bases, leaving 11 bases not matched to a gene. The CDR3 is 15 amino acids. CDR3: CASSNHRGLGYEQYF. The DNA for the CDR3 is TGTGCCAGCAGCAATCACAGGGGCTTGGGGTACGAGCAGTACTTC.

The chain uses TRBV18 and TRBJ2-7; possibly TRBD1 for D (6 bases). CDR1 and CDR2 (germline): KGHSH, LQKENI. The V end lost 4 bases, the J end lost 4 bases, and 11 bases lay between the germline ends. The length of the CDR3 is 13 residues. The CDR3 sequence: CASSLYREYEQYF. The CDR3 DNA follows: TGTGCCAGCTCACTATACAGGGAATACGAGCAGTACTTC. Based on the CDR3 plus reference TRBV18 and TRBJ2-7, the full variable domain is NAGVMQNPRHLVRRRGQEARLRCSPMKGHSHVYWYRQLPEEGLKFMVYLQKENIIDESGMPKERFSAEFPKEGPSILRIQQVVRGDSAAYFCASSLYREYEQYFGPGTRLTVT.

The rearrangement joins TRBV5-6 to TRBJ2-4, with TRBD2 matching 8 bases. CDR3 size: 15 residues. J lost 3 bases, V lost 4 bases, and 6 bases had no gene match. The germline CDR1 and CDR2 sequences are SGHDT and YYEEEE. The CDR3 nucleotides read TGTGCCAGCAGCCCTAGCGGGCTAGGCAAAAACATTCAGTACTTC. It encodes CASSPSGLGKNIQYF.

The chain employs TRBV14 and TRBJ2-5; D may be TRBD1 (6 bases). The CDR3 sequence is 21 residues long. Looked up from germline, CDR1 is SGHDN and CDR2 is FVKESK. The V and J ends lost 0 bases and 1 base respectively, with 27 bases between them. CDR3 DNA sequence: TGTGCCAGCAGCCAAGACCTACCCGAACGACCGGCAGGGGCGATCCAAGAGACCCAGTACTTC. This sequence encodes CASSQDLPERPAGAIQETQYF.